The clone carrying this TCR beta chain has a count of ten or more. The antigen is not known. CD4+ or CD8+ T cells, around 940,000 per library, were used for sorted libraries. V was trimmed by 1 base and J by 3 bases, leaving 11 bases between them. CDR3 size: 14 residues. In germline, CDR1 is SGHKS, CDR2 YYEKEE (reference sequence). This entry is derived from a study of neurological immune-mediated disorders. The cDNA came from 5'RACE with 10-nucleotide random UMIs. TCRdb independently ran MiXCR on the 5' RACE reads; one entry per CDR3 protein. The sample lists tens of thousands of distinct CDR3 sequences; just under 4% were seen once. General study findings and limits: Across subjects, expanded clones had no CDR3 amino acid sequences in common, pointing to private repertoires in all groups.

This TCR derives from a woman aged 40 to 50 with multiple sclerosis. The specimen was CD4+ T cells from blood. The chain links TRBV5-5 to TRBJ2-7; D possibly corresponds to TRBD1 (5 bases). The CDR3 reads CASSLIGVGYEQYF. CDR3 DNA sequence: TGTGCCAGCAGCTTGATAGGGGTTGGCTACGAGCAGTACTTC.